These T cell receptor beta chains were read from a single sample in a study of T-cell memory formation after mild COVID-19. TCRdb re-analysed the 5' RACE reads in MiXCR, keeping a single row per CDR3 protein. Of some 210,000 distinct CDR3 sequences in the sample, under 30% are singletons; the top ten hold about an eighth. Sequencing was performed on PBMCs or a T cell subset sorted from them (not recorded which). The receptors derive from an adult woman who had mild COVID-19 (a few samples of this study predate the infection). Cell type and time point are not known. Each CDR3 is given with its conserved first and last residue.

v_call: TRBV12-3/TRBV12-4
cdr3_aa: CASSLSRWGLAFF

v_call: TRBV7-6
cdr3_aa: CASSDRVYADTQYF

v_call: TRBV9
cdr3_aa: CASSTGTDYNEQFF

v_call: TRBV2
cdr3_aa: CASTPRGAETQYF

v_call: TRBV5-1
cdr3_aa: CASSLQSGKNTGELFF

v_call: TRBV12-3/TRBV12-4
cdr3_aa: CASTLNALAGITNTQYF

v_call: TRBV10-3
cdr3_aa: CAISESGPYEQYF

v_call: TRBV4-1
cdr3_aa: CASSQDPRSTDTQYF

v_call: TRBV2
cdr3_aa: CASSNPGLVFNEQYF

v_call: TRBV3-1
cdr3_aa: CASSQSVGSRPEVDTQYF

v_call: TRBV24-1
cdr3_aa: CATRGAGGRETQYF

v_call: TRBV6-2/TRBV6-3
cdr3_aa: CASSYSHRYTEAFF